These 20 T cell receptor beta chains share one sample of origin, sequenced in a study of shared clonotypes between healthy human individuals. Sequenced by immunoSEQ multiplex PCR; TCRdb stores in-frame clones only, minus some. This table has about 2.1 million clones, under 95% appearing once. Cells designated naive CD8 were CD45RO-negative and were positively selected for CCR7, with terminally differentiated effector memory CD45RA+ cells excluded. The sequencing sample was made of naive CD8+ T cells from PBMCs. The receptors were gathered from a man between 18 and 29 years old in good health. Some clones in this sample may be carry-over from other donors' samples.

This clone was seen once. This sequence joins TRBV25-1 and TRBJ2-3; no firm D call. Trimming took 1 base from V and 5 from J, leaving 4 bases between them. Germline CDR1 is MGHDK and CDR2 is SYGVNS. The CDR3 is 12 amino acids. CDR3 loop: CASSESVDTQYF. CDR3 sequence (DNA): TGTGCCAGCAGTGAATCCGTAGATACGCAGTATTTT.

The chain is built from TRBV28 and TRBJ1-4; D uncertain. The length of the CDR3 is 15 residues. With 0 bases removed from V and 4 bases from J, the gap between germline ends came to 9 bases. The V gene's germline CDR1 is MDHEN and CDR2 SYDVKM. The CDR3 protein is CASSLWSRNNEKLFF. In nucleotides, the CDR3 is TGTGCCAGCAGTTTATGGTCCCGCAATAATGAAAAACTGTTTTTT.

This clone was recorded once. The V gene is TRBV2, the J gene TRBJ2-1, with TRBD2 as a possible D gene (5 bases). The CDR3 length is 17 residues. V lost 7 bases to trimming and J lost 4 bases, with 23 bases between them. Germline loops: CDR1 SNHLY, CDR2 FYNNEI. CDR3 nucleotide sequence: TGTGCCAGCACCCCCCCCGGAGGCCTACCAGCATACAATGAGCAGTTCTTC. The encoded protein is CASTPPGGLPAYNEQFF.

This rearrangement joins TRBV13 to TRBJ2-7; tentatively, D is TRBD1 (5 bases). CDR3 length: 14 residues. From germline, CDR1 is PRHDT and CDR2 FYEKMQ (reference sequence). The V end was cut by 3 bases, the J end by 4 bases, with 13 bases between. The CDR3 DNA reads TGTGCCAGCAGCTTCCCTAGACCAGGGTACGAGCAGTACTTC. It translates to CASSFPRPGYEQYF.

The rearrangement joins TRBV9 to TRBJ1-1; 10 bases fit TRBD1. Germline V gene data show CDR1 as SGDLS and CDR2 as YYNGEE. CDR3 size: 17 residues. Trimming took 2 bases from V and 0 from J; bases not matched to a gene: 7. CDR3 amino acids: CASSVGQGGPLNTEAFF. The DNA for the CDR3 is TGTGCCAGCAGCGTTGGACAGGGGGGCCCTTTGAACACTGAAGCTTTCTTT. The complete variable domain, with remaining parts taken from reference TRBV9 and TRBJ1-1, reads DSGVTQTPKHLITATGQRVTLRCSPRSGDLSVYWYQQSLDQGLQFLIQYYNGEERAKGNILERFSAQQFPDLHSELNLSSLELGDSALYFCASSVGQGGPLNTEAFFGQGTRLTVV.

The chain combines TRBV27 with TRBJ2-1; D unclear. This CDR3 contains 16 residues. Germline values: CDR1 MNHEY, CDR2 SMNVEV (reference sequence). The V and J ends lost 4 bases and 0 bases respectively, with 13 bases between them. CDR3 nucleotide sequence: TGTGCCAGCAGTTCCCTCGGTGTTAACTCCTACAATGAGCAGTTCTTC. This translates into CASSSLGVNSYNEQFF.

Written as DNA, the CDR3 is TGTGCCAGCAGCCCCCAAAGGACAGGGGATTCTGGCTACACCTTC. Its translation is CASSPQRTGDSGYTF. The genes are TRBV28 and TRBJ1-2; TRBD1 matches 9 bases. The germline V gene has CDR1 MDHEN and CDR2 SYDVKM. With 6 bases clipped from V and 7 bases from J, the junction kept 12 bases outside the gene matches. This CDR3 has 15 residues.

V and J are TRBV13 and TRBJ2-5; TRBD2 aligns across 8 bases. The CDR3 is 16 residues long. The J segment lost 2 bases and the V segment lost 4 bases, leaving 9 bases of the junction unmatched. Germline-derived CDR1 and CDR2 are PRHDT and FYEKMQ (reference sequence). The CDR3 DNA follows: TGTGCCAGCAGCTCCCGCGGGGGGAGATTACAAGAGACCCAGTACTTC. As protein: CASSSRGGRLQETQYF.

The chain employs TRBV5-6 and TRBJ2-6; D is uncertain. Trimming shortened V by 2 bases and J by 0 bases, and 12 bases separated the two germline ends. Germline V gene data show CDR1 as SGHDT and CDR2 as YYEEEE. This CDR3 is built from 17 residues. CDR3: CASSFSVAVSGANVLTF. As DNA, the CDR3 is TGTGCCAGCAGCTTTTCGGTTGCTGTCTCTGGGGCCAACGTCCTGACTTTC.

The rearrangement links TRBV6-1 to TRBJ2-7; possible D gene TRBD1, 6 bases. The germline gives CDR1 MNHNS, CDR2 SASEGT. Trimming took off 2 bases at V and 4 bases at J, with 15 bases between the two ends. CDR3 length: 15 residues. CDR3 DNA sequence: TGTGCCAGCAGTGAATTTACAGGGCGAGGGTACGAGCAGTACTTC. It encodes CASSEFTGRGYEQYF.

This clone appeared once. The genes are TRBV6-1 and TRBJ1-5; possibly TRBD1 for D (5 bases). V shed 7 bases and J shed 1 base, with 8 bases lying between them. This CDR3 contains 13 residues. Germline loops: CDR1 MNHNS, CDR2 SASEGT. CDR3 bases: TGTGCCAGCAAGGGGTTGAGCAATCAGCCCCAGCATTTT. Translation: CASKGLSNQPQHF.

The genes are TRBV29-1 and TRBJ1-2; 11 bases agree with TRBD1. This CDR3 comprises 13 residues. After removal of 6 bases from V and 3 bases from J, the junction contained 3 bases not matched to a gene. The germline V gene has CDR1 SQVTM and CDR2 ANQGSEA. The CDR3 protein is CSVGTGGYYGYTF. The CDR3 DNA reads as TGCAGCGTCGGGACAGGGGGTTACTATGGCTACACCTTC.

About this clone itself: Other DNA sequences in the sample encode the same CDR3. V and J are TRBV7-9 and TRBJ2-5; D gene ambiguous. The ends were cut back, 2 bases at V and 1 base at J, with 5 bases in the middle. CDR3 length: 13 amino acids. CDR1 is SEHNR, CDR2 FQNEAQ, per germline (reference sequence). The CDR3 region has the DNA TGTGCCAGCAGCTTAACCGTCCAAGAGACCCAGTACTTC. This translates into CASSLTVQETQYF.

The chain links TRBV11-2 to TRBJ2-7, with D uncertain. CDR3 length: 16 residues. CDR1 and CDR2 (germline): SGHAT, FQNNGV. V dropped 1 base and J dropped 5 bases, with 18 bases sitting between them. The CDR3 DNA sequence: TGTGCCAGCAGCTTAGCCTATCTACCGGGTCGGCACGAGCAGTACTTC. This gives the protein CASSLAYLPGRHEQYF.

The rearrangement links TRBV13 to TRBJ1-2, with 7 nucleotides matching TRBD1. The germline gives CDR1 PRHDT, CDR2 FYEKMQ (reference sequence). With 5 bases clipped from V and 4 bases from J, the junction kept 13 bases outside the gene matches. The CDR3 contains 16 residues. The CDR3 protein is CASSELGRGRVYGYTF. The CDR3 region has the DNA TGTGCCAGCAGCGAGCTCGGGAGGGGGCGCGTCTATGGCTACACCTTC. Filled out from reference TRBV13 and TRBJ1-2, the complete variable domain reads AAGVIQSPRHLIKEKRETATLKCYPIPRHDTVYWYQQGPGQDPQFLISFYEKMQSDKGSIPDRFSAQQFSDYHSELNMSSLELGDSALYFCASSELGRGRVYGYTFGSGTRLTVV.

In its sample, this clone was seen once. J is TRBJ1-5 and V is TRBV27; D possibly corresponds to TRBD1 (6 bases). The V and J ends lost 6 bases and 4 bases respectively, with 19 bases between them. CDR1 is MNHEY, CDR2 SMNVEV, per germline (reference sequence). This CDR3 is built from 16 residues. CDR3 DNA: TGTGCCAGCAGCCGATCAGGGGAATTGGGGAATCAGCCCCAGCATTTT. Protein sequence: CASSRSGELGNQPQHF.

The V and J genes are TRBV6-1 and TRBJ1-5, with D tentatively TRBD1 (5 bases). CDR1 is MNHNS, CDR2 SASEGT, per germline. The CDR3 sequence is 12 residues long. V dropped 7 bases and J dropped 4 bases, with 8 bases sitting between them. CDR3 protein: CASTRGNQPQHF. CDR3 DNA: TGTGCCAGCACTCGGGGGAATCAGCCCCAGCATTTT.

V and J are TRBV6-5 and TRBJ1-1; weak D call: TRBD1 (6 bases). CDR1 MNHEY and CDR2 SVGAGI come from the germline V gene. The CDR3 contains 14 residues. Trimming took 6 bases from V and 6 from J, leaving 17 bases between them. The CDR3 reads CASSLAGGASEAFF. DNA of the CDR3: TGTGCCAGCAGCCTGGCGGGGGGGGCATCTGAAGCTTTCTTT.

About this clone itself: Other nucleotide sequences from this sample produce the same CDR3. V and J are TRBV30 and TRBJ1-5; 7 nucleotides line up with TRBD1. The CDR3 runs to 13 residues. From germline, CDR1 is GTSNPN and CDR2 SVGIG (reference sequence). V was pared by 5 bases and J by 6 bases, with 7 bases of the junction left unmatched. CDR3 region: CAWRGGGGQPQHF. The CDR3 coding sequence is TGTGCCTGGCGGGGAGGGGGCGGTCAGCCCCAGCATTTT.

The gene calls are TRBV27 and TRBJ2-7; TRBD2 might be the D (5 bases). V shed 2 bases and J shed 0 bases, with 17 bases lying between them. Germline V gene sequence: CDR1 MNHEY, CDR2 SMNVEV (reference sequence). The CDR3 extends over 17 amino acids. CDR3 nucleotide sequence: TGTGCCAGCAGTTTAAGCCGGACTGGCCTTAGCTCCTACGAGCAGTACTTC. As protein: CASSLSRTGLSSYEQYF.